This record concerns one T cell receptor (beta chain) sequence. Its antigen remains unidentified. V gave up 5 bases and J gave up 6 bases, with 22 bases separating them. Germline CDR1 is SGDLS and CDR2 is YYNGEE. This CDR3 region has 16 residues. Selected positively for CCR7 and CD45RO-negative, naive CD8 cells excluded terminally differentiated effector memory CD45RA+ cells. Donors were healthy HIV-negative adults without recent acute infections or vaccinations. These data belong to a study of shared clonotypes between healthy human individuals. Overall study results and limits: An anticipated effect of sequencing depth on clonotype sharing among donors was recognized.

Assay: immunoSEQ multiplex PCR; the TCRdb copy retains only in-frame clones and omits some. Among roughly 2.1 million clones listed, just over 90% were seen once. The receptor comes from a man younger than 30 in good health. Some clones in this sample may be carry-over from other donors' samples. The chain combines TRBV9 with TRBJ2-3; D is perhaps TRBD2 (7 bases). Specimen: naive CD8+ T cells from PBMCs. CDR3: CASRITQTGGWDTQYF. The CDR3 DNA sequence: TGTGCCAGCAGAATCACCCAGACGGGGGGCTGGGATACGCAGTATTTT. Full variable domain (rest looked up from reference TRBV9 and TRBJ2-3): DSGVTQTPKHLITATGQRVTLRCSPRSGDLSVYWYQQSLDQGLQFLIQYYNGEERAKGNILERFSAQQFPDLHSELNLSSLELGDSALYFCASRITQTGGWDTQYFGPGTRLTVL.